One sample yielded the 8 T cell receptor beta chains listed below, sequenced in a study of Graves' ophthalmopathy and Graves' hyperthyroidism. The TCR beta CDR3 regions underwent amplification from RNA transcripts. HTBI primers primed a first-round RT-PCR, and a second-round multiplex PCR followed. Via MiXCR, TCRdb re-called the multiplex PCR reads, giving one row per CDR3 protein. The repertoire includes about 640,000 distinct CDR3 sequences, 35% to 50% of them detected once, and about 3.3% sits in the top ten. Sequenced: peripheral blood. These receptors were taken from an adult man with Graves' ophthalmopathy.

CDR3 in amino acids: CASTREGQASYEQYF. The CDR3 DNA is TGTGCCAGCACCCGAGAAGGTCAGGCCTCCTACGAGCAGTACTTC. V is TRBV2 and J is TRBJ2-7; D gene ambiguous. The CDR3 is made up of 15 amino acids. V was shortened by 7 bases and J by 0 bases, with 16 bases between the two germline ends. Germline V gives CDR1 SNHLY, CDR2 FYNNEI. Filled out from reference TRBV2 and TRBJ2-7, the complete variable domain reads EPEVTQTPSHQVTQMGQEVILRCVPISNHLYFYWYRQILGQKVEFLVSFYNNEISEKSEIFDDQFSVERPDGSNFTLKIRSTKLEDSAMYFCASTREGQASYEQYFGPGTRLTVT.

The rearrangement joins TRBV12-3 or TRBV12-4 to TRBJ2-2, with D tentatively TRBD1 or TRBD2 (5 bases each). Trimming shortened V by 6 bases and J by 8 bases, and 13 bases separated the two germline ends. The CDR3 is 13 amino acids. DNA for the CDR3: TGTGCCAGCAGCTTGGGACCCGAAGGGGAGCTGTTTTTT. Its translation is CASSLGPEGELFF.

Many counts were recorded for this clonotype. The chain recombines TRBV6-1 with TRBJ2-5; D is uncertain. The V end lost 1 base, the J end lost 2 bases, and 8 bases lay between the germline ends. The CDR3 is 14 amino acids. Per the germline V gene, CDR1 is MNHNS and CDR2 is SASEGT. This chain's CDR3 is CASSEGRTQETQYF. CDR3 in DNA: TGTGCCAGCAGTGAAGGACGGACGCAAGAGACCCAGTACTTC.

This clonotype was counted only a few times. The V and J genes are TRBV12-3 or TRBV12-4 and TRBJ2-7, with D maybe TRBD2 (7 bases). This CDR3 is 15 amino acids long. V was pared by 8 bases and J by 1 base, with 18 bases between. CDR3 region: CASALRAGASYEQYF. In nucleotides, the CDR3 is TGTGCCAGCGCCCTGCGGGCGGGGGCGTCCTACGAGCAGTACTTC.

The J gene is TRBJ2-7, the V gene TRBV5-1, with 11 bases that match TRBD1. This CDR3 has 14 residues. With 7 bases clipped from V and 3 bases from J, the junction kept 6 bases outside the gene matches. Germline values: CDR1 SGHRS, CDR2 YFSETQ. The CDR3 reads CASEPGQGDYEQYF. In DNA form, the CDR3 reads TGCGCCAGCGAGCCGGGACAGGGGGACTACGAGCAGTACTTC.

The V gene is TRBV2, the J gene TRBJ1-5, with 9 bases fitting TRBD1. V trimming: 5 bases; J trimming: 14 bases; junction bases outside the gene matches: 13. Germline assignment: CDR1 SNHLY and CDR2 FYNNEI. CDR3 length: 14 amino acids. The CDR3 region is CASSPRQGVAYEHF. The CDR3 DNA reads TGTGCCAGCAGTCCTCGACAGGGGGTGGCCTACGAGCATTTT. Based on the CDR3 plus reference TRBV2 and TRBJ1-5, the full variable domain is EPEVTQTPSHQVTQMGQEVILRCVPISNHLYFYWYRQILGQKVEFLVSFYNNEISEKSEIFDDQFSVERPDGSNFTLKIRSTKLEDSAMYFCASSPRQGVAYEHFGDGTRLSIL.

J is TRBJ2-7 and V is TRBV7-8; the D gene is possibly TRBD1 (6 bases). The CDR3 contains 14 residues. Germline-derived CDR1 and CDR2 are SGHVS and FQNEAQ. Trimming cost V 4 bases and J 3 bases, with 13 bases left between them. CDR3 loop: CASSSRTALYEQYF. Written as DNA, the CDR3 is TGTGCCAGCAGCTCTCGGACAGCTCTCTACGAGCAGTACTTC.

At least ten counts were recorded for this clonotype. This chain links TRBV14 with TRBJ2-7; D unclear. CDR3 size: 16 residues. V gave up 0 bases and J gave up 0 bases, with 12 bases separating them. The germline V gene has CDR1 SGHDN and CDR2 FVKESK. This CDR3 reads CASSQDLSASSYEQYF. DNA for the CDR3: TGTGCCAGCAGCCAAGATCTGAGCGCCTCCTCCTACGAGCAGTACTTC.